This paragraph reports one TCR beta chain. Its antigen is still unknown. Mixed chimerism was transient after nonmyeloablative marrow transplants from related graft donors. Profiling relied on immunoSEQ multiplex PCR, and the TCRdb table lists in-frame clones only, not all of them. This table holds tens of thousands of clones. The data were taken from a study of Tregs in tolerant kidney transplant recipients. Findings and caveats of the study: Tolerant patients' donor-specific Tregs expanded beyond overall Tregs, suggesting antigen-driven growth. The small number of patients limits these findings pending further validation.

The material sequenced was CD4+ T cells from blood (PBMCs), taken 24 months after the transplant. The TCR originated in a human patient who received a combined kidney and bone marrow transplant. Some T cells may be the graft donor's.

The part of the CDR3 DNA that was read is TGCAGTGCTAGTTTGTCTTCTTACGAG. This gives the protein CSASLSSYE. The complete CDR3 protein is CSASLSSYEQYF. The chain is built from TRBV20-1 and TRBJ2-7; no reliable D call. Read data end 3 residues before the CDR3 end; the end is taken from the germline J gene. The CDR3 totals 12 residues. Trimming took 3 bases from V and 4 from J, leaving 10 bases between them. Germline CDR1 reads DFQATT; CDR2 reads SNEGSKA (reference sequence).